The 26 T cell receptor beta chains presented below share a single source sample, sequenced in a study of blood T cell repertoires in COVID-19. Only in-frame clones appear in the TCRdb table, and some are missing; sequencing was by immunoSEQ multiplex PCR. The table has some 190,000 clones, about 86% seen once; the top ten hold approximately 23%. Sequencing used PBMCs or T cells enriched from blood (not recorded which). The receptors originated from a woman aged 35 to 49 in a cohort exposed to, infected with or recovered from COVID-19 (not recorded which).

The rearrangement uses TRBV5-1 and TRBJ2-5; 7 bases are a match to TRBD2. The germline gives CDR1 SGHRS, CDR2 YFSETQ. This CDR3 is built from 15 residues. V gave up 8 bases and J gave up 5 bases; unmatched junction bases: 15. DNA for the CDR3: TGCGCCAGGTGTCCGAGCGGGGTTACTCTGGAGACCCAGTACTTC. Translation gives CARCPSGVTLETQYF.

The rearrangement joins TRBV2 to TRBJ2-5, with TRBD1 matching 7 bases. Germline V gene data show CDR1 as SNHLY and CDR2 as FYNNEI. With V trimmed by 8 bases and J by 3 bases, 12 bases remained unmatched. The CDR3 is 15 amino acids. CDR3 nucleotide sequence: TGTGCCAGCGCCCCCCTGACCGGGACAGAAGAGACCCAGTACTTC. Translation: CASAPLTGTEETQYF.

This sequence joins TRBV7-2 and TRBJ2-1; a possible D gene is TRBD1 (6 bases). The CDR3 is 15 amino acids. V dropped 2 bases and J dropped 8 bases, with 16 bases sitting between them. Germline V gene lookup returns CDR1 SGHTA and CDR2 FQGNSA. CDR3 in DNA: TGTGCCAGCAGCTTATTGAGGGGGTATGTCGATGAGCAGTTCTTC. Its protein product is CASSLLRGYVDEQFF.

The chain combines TRBV28 with TRBJ1-2; D call uncertain. CDR1 and CDR2 from the germline V gene are MDHEN and SYDVKM. This CDR3 region has 16 residues. V lost 7 bases to trimming and J lost 0 bases, with 18 bases between them. The CDR3: CASTPPAGTTNYGYTF. The CDR3 nucleotides read TGTGCCAGCACCCCCCCGGCGGGAACCACTAACTATGGCTACACCTTC.

The rearrangement links TRBV5-1 to TRBJ1-6; D gene ambiguous. The V end lost 4 bases, the J end lost 2 bases, and 7 bases lay between the germline ends. There are 14 residues in the CDR3. CDR1 is SGHRS and CDR2 is YFSETQ in the germline V gene. The CDR3 loop is CASSTGAYNSPLHF. CDR3 in DNA: TGCGCCAGCAGCACTGGAGCCTATAATTCACCCCTCCACTTT.

The gene calls are TRBV29-1 and TRBJ2-1; D perhaps matches TRBD1 (5 bases). The V end lost 3 bases, the J end lost 8 bases, and 8 bases lay between the germline ends. The CDR3 spans 11 residues. Germline CDR1 and CDR2: SQVTM and ANQGSEA. This CDR3 is CSVDWGYEQFF. The DNA for the CDR3 is TGCAGCGTTGATTGGGGCTATGAGCAGTTCTTC.

V usage is TRBV4-1 and J usage is TRBJ2-1, with 10 bases identical to TRBD1. The germline V gene has CDR1 MGHRA and CDR2 YSYEKL. CDR3 length: 15 amino acids. J gave up 5 bases and V 2 bases, and 3 bases lay outside the gene matches. The CDR3 region has the DNA TGCGCCAGCAGCCAATTCGGGACAGGGGACAATGAGCAGTTCTTC. Its protein product is CASSQFGTGDNEQFF.

Concerning this clone: Distinct nucleotide sequences in the sample also encode this CDR3. The rearrangement links TRBV7-9 to TRBJ2-1; D is perhaps TRBD2 (5 bases). This CDR3 region has 15 residues. V lost 5 bases and J lost 0, with 11 bases in between. Germline loops: CDR1 SEHNR, CDR2 FQNEAQ (reference sequence). This CDR3 reads CASSPTRSSYNEQFF. The CDR3 coding sequence is TGTGCCAGCAGCCCAACTAGGAGCTCCTACAATGAGCAGTTCTTC.

This rearrangement joins TRBV19 to TRBJ1-5; D remains unclear. The CDR3 consists of 16 residues. Germline assignment: CDR1 LNHDA and CDR2 SQIVND (reference sequence). V lost 6 bases and J lost 7, with 22 bases in between. Here the CDR3 reads CASSKGASGSGQPQHF. The DNA for the CDR3 is TGTGCCAGTAGCAAGGGAGCCTCGGGGTCCGGCCAGCCCCAGCATTTT.

V usage is TRBV5-6 and J usage is TRBJ1-1, with D perhaps TRBD1 (5 bases). Trimming left V 0 bases short and J 2 bases short, with 8 bases between. This CDR3 is 14 amino acids long. The germline gives CDR1 SGHDT, CDR2 YYEEEE. The CDR3 here is CASSLGTSNTEAFF. CDR3 nucleotides: TGTGCCAGCAGCTTGGGGACATCTAACACTGAAGCTTTCTTT.

V usage is TRBV28 and J usage is TRBJ2-1; a weak D match, TRBD2 (6 bases). The CDR3 runs to 16 residues. Trimming shortened V by 2 bases and J by 7 bases, and 18 bases separated the two germline ends. Looked up from germline, CDR1 is MDHEN and CDR2 is SYDVKM. CDR3 DNA sequence: TGTGCCAGCAGTTTAAGGGGTTACCCTCGGGGGAATGAGCAGTTCTTC. Protein product: CASSLRGYPRGNEQFF. Full variable domain (outside the CDR3, taken from reference TRBV28 and TRBJ2-1): DVKVTQSSRYLVKRTGEKVFLECVQDMDHENMFWYRQDPGLGLRLIYFSYDVKMKEKGDIPEGYSVSREKKERFSLILESASTNQTSMYLCASSLRGYPRGNEQFFGPGTRLTVL.

This chain links TRBV7-8 with TRBJ1-1; D gene unclear. V gave up 1 base and J gave up 1 base, with 4 bases separating them. The germline CDR1 and CDR2 sequences are SGHVS and FQNEAQ. The CDR3 sequence is 13 residues long. CDR3 sequence reads: CASSLGRNTEAFF. In nucleotides, the CDR3 is TGTGCCAGCAGCTTAGGTCGGAACACTGAAGCTTTCTTT.

The chain couples TRBV27 to TRBJ1-6, with D possibly being TRBD1 (6 bases). Germline CDR1 reads MNHEY; CDR2 reads SMNVEV (reference sequence). V was cut by 1 base and J by 5 bases, with 9 bases left in between. The CDR3 is 15 amino acids. CDR3 nucleotides: TGTGCCAGCAGTTTATTGAAGGGGGATAATTCACCCCTCCACTTT. This codes for CASSLLKGDNSPLHF.

The chain is built from TRBV6-1 and TRBJ2-4; D is perhaps TRBD1 (5 bases). The germline V and J ends were trimmed by 1 base and 9 bases, with 19 bases remaining between them. In germline, CDR1 is MNHNS, CDR2 SASEGT. The length of the CDR3 is 16 residues. The CDR3 protein is CASSEEVGQGFAIQYF. DNA of the CDR3: TGTGCCAGCAGTGAAGAAGTTGGGCAGGGTTTTGCCATTCAGTACTTC.

The V and J genes are TRBV2 and TRBJ1-5, with D possibly matching TRBD1 (6 bases). V lost 6 bases to trimming and J lost 0 bases, with 9 bases between them. Germline values: CDR1 SNHLY, CDR2 FYNNEI. This CDR3 spans 14 amino acids. The CDR3 spells CASRDSYSNQPQHF. The CDR3 DNA is TGTGCCAGCAGGGACAGTTATAGCAATCAGCCCCAGCATTTT.

The chain links TRBV9 to TRBJ2-3, with 7 bases that match TRBD2. Germline CDR1 is SGDLS and CDR2 is YYNGEE. This CDR3 contains 19 residues. J gave up 1 base and V 0 bases, and 14 bases lay outside the gene matches. CDR3 sequence: CASSVEGPIWGGGTDTQYF. The CDR3 DNA is TGTGCCAGCAGCGTAGAGGGACCCATTTGGGGGGGAGGCACAGATACGCAGTATTTT.

This chain joins TRBV30 and TRBJ2-1; 12 nucleotides line up with TRBD2. Unmatched junction bases numbered 10, after V lost 7 bases and J lost 9 bases. In germline, CDR1 is GTSNPN, CDR2 SVGIG (reference sequence). This CDR3 has 14 amino acids. The CDR3 sequence: CAYASGRAFAEQFF. In DNA form, the CDR3 reads TGTGCCTATGCTAGCGGGAGGGCCTTCGCTGAGCAGTTCTTC.

The chain links TRBV5-1 to TRBJ2-5; D may be TRBD2 (8 bases). Between the trimmed V and J ends, which lost 4 bases and 3 bases, there was a span of 19 bases. CDR1 SGHRS and CDR2 YFSETQ come from the germline V gene. CDR3 size: 16 residues. The CDR3, as DNA: TGCGCCAGCAGCCCGGGAGGGTCAGGGGGGAAAGAGACCCAGTACTTC. Translated: CASSPGGSGGKETQYF.

The genes are TRBV24-1 and TRBJ2-1; D might be TRBD1 (6 bases). CDR1 is KGHDR and CDR2 is SFDVKD in the germline V gene. The CDR3 spans 16 residues. V lost 3 bases and J 3 bases, leaving 14 bases between the germline ends. For the CDR3, the DNA is TGTGCCACCAGTGATGGCATTGGGACATACTACAATGAGCAGTTCTTC. Its translation: CATSDGIGTYYNEQFF.

The gene calls are TRBV11-2 and TRBJ1-1, with 9 bases that match TRBD1. This CDR3 has 14 amino acids. CDR1 and CDR2 (germline): SGHAT, FQNNGV. J was trimmed by 10 bases and V by 5 bases; bases with no gene match: 11. The CDR3 region is CASSALQYRGRAFF. CDR3 in DNA: TGTGCCAGCAGCGCGCTACAGTACAGGGGGCGAGCTTTCTTT.

The rearrangement uses TRBV5-6 and TRBJ1-2; D not certain. V lost 0 bases and J 4 bases, leaving 10 bases between the germline ends. CDR1 SGHDT and CDR2 YYEEEE come from the germline V gene. The length of the CDR3 is 14 residues. CDR3 nucleotides: TGTGCCAGCAGCTTGGGCAGAGCGGGCTATGGCTACACCTTC. This translates into CASSLGRAGYGYTF.

The chain has TRBV5-1 and TRBJ1-1, with D hard to call. Germline V gene sequence: CDR1 SGHRS, CDR2 YFSETQ. The CDR3 covers 15 residues. V was trimmed by 2 bases and J by 0 bases, leaving 11 bases between them. The CDR3 is CASSLTGYLNTEAFF. As DNA, the CDR3 is TGCGCCAGCAGCTTAACGGGATACCTGAACACTGAAGCTTTCTTT.

This chain links TRBV6-2 or TRBV6-3 with TRBJ1-2; D ambiguous. This CDR3 comprises 15 residues. Germline lookup yields CDR1 MNHEY and CDR2 SVGEGT. With 5 bases removed from V and 2 bases from J, the gap between germline ends came to 15 bases. CDR3 amino acids: CASSPRVETNYGYTF. CDR3 nucleotide sequence: TGTGCCAGCAGTCCGAGAGTGGAGACCAACTATGGCTACACCTTC.

The chain recombines TRBV27 with TRBJ2-3, with 8 bases identical to TRBD1. CDR1 is MNHEY, CDR2 SMNVEV, per germline (reference sequence). The V and J ends lost 5 bases and 3 bases, in that order; junction bases with no gene match: 13. This CDR3 has 17 residues. Here the CDR3 reads CASSLISGGWRTDTQYF. The DNA for the CDR3 is TGTGCCAGCAGTCTCATTTCAGGGGGCTGGCGTACAGATACGCAGTATTTT.

The sample holds one count of this clone. CDR3 loop: CASSKRTGEYEQYF. Written as DNA, the CDR3 is TGTGCCAGCAGCAAGCGGACAGGGGAGTACGAGCAGTACTTC. The chain uses TRBV7-9 and TRBJ2-7; TRBD1 matches 9 bases. This CDR3 has 14 residues. V lost 5 bases to trimming and J lost 4 bases; unmatched junction nucleotides: 6. Germline V gene data show CDR1 as SEHNR and CDR2 as FQNEAQ (reference sequence).

The V gene is TRBV7-2, the J gene TRBJ1-2, with no clear D. Looked up from germline, CDR1 is SGHTA and CDR2 is FQGNSA. The V end was cut by 1 base, the J end by 1 base, with 7 bases between. The CDR3 is 14 residues long. The CDR3 loop is CASSLDHSNYGYTF. The CDR3 nucleotides are TGTGCCAGCAGCTTAGACCACAGTAACTATGGCTACACCTTC.